A selection of T cell receptor beta chains follows, all from one sample in a study of blood T cell repertoires in COVID-19. The method was immunoSEQ multiplex PCR; TCRdb's version includes in-frame clones alone and lacks a portion of them. This sample has 450,000 to 600,000 clones; about nine tenths occur once, and the top ten carry 0.7%. The sequenced material came from PBMCs or T cells enriched from blood (not recorded which). Source of these receptors: a woman younger than 30 who had recovered from COVID-19. The conserved cysteine and the conserved F or W are not part of the CDR3 here.

V gene,CDR3 protein
TRBV7-9,ASPIAGGGYT
TRBV9,ASSVGGGGGTDTQY
TRBV28,ASSLWGQGNEQF
TRBV9,ASSFGTGATNQPQH
TRBV28,ASSSLGGFLNEAF
TRBV19,ASSIGSKNAGWASEKLF
TRBV5-8,ASSLSREYEQY
TRBV16,ASSPQRTGYEQY
TRBV2,ASSERLGTGPTETQY
TRBV5-4,ASSSPGGYEQF
TRBV18,ASSREGAETQY
TRBV27,ASLPLGQSNQPQH
TRBV29-1,SGRQGDLTVGEKLF
TRBV27,ASSLSDGRNSPLH
TRBV19,ASTGQGINTGELF
TRBV2,ASRLTSPGQTTGELF
TRBV9,ASSRLGTSGVNEQF
TRBV5-1,ASSLARTASTDTQY
TRBV5-1,ASSLAQGSTPLH
TRBV18,ASSPPGGQGESPLH
TRBV5-1,ASSRGKEQF
TRBV9,ASTSPGGLYGYT
TRBV2,ASSPGPRGTEAF
TRBV7-3,ASSLGQGISPLH
TRBV2,ASVPTSNSETQY
TRBV18,ASSGTGINTIY
TRBV27,ASGQTLAAGAGQGILFYGYT
TRBV7-9,ASSPDRGGGNYEQY
TRBV19,ASSFPTGLNTEAF
TRBV28,ASSLVQAGETQY
TRBV12-5,ASGGGQLYGYT
TRBV7-3,ASSSSGTEDGYT
TRBV6-1,ASSEYGDTTAGYT
TRBV30,AWSVDLAGGWQY
TRBV4-1,ASSHRQTGELF
TRBV11-2,ASSKTGGTEAF
TRBV9,ASSVGGTSGGEQF
TRBV5-1,ASSLGTGLVYGYT
TRBV7-2,ASSLAPGGFQPQH